Shown below are 5 T cell receptor beta chains from a single sample sequenced in a study of blood T cells in healthy people across ages. Sample-barcoded 5' priming and a J-beta primer mix drove a second PCR of roughly 7 to 11 cycles. MiXCR, applied by TCRdb to the 5' RACE reads, yields one record per CDR3 protein. The table includes approximately 810,000 distinct CDR3 sequences, 36% detected once. Sequenced input: blood. The receptors here all came from a man between 18 and 29 years old in good health.

In its sample, this clonotype was seen many times. V gene TRBV12-3 or TRBV12-4 combines with J gene TRBJ1-2, with TRBD1 as a possible D gene (6 bases). V lost 1 base, J lost 4 bases, and 10 bases lay in between. The CDR3 covers 14 residues. The CDR3 loop reads CASSLGGQTYGYTF. CDR3 nucleotide sequence: TGTGCCAGCAGTTTAGGGGGGCAGACCTATGGCTACACCTTC.

This clonotype was observed many times. The chain couples TRBV29-1 to TRBJ2-3, with 9 nucleotides matching TRBD2. Germline V gives CDR1 SQVTM, CDR2 ANQGSEA. Trimming took 5 bases from V and 2 from J; bases not matched to a gene: 5. CDR3 size: 14 residues. CDR3 amino acids: CSVIAGAPTDTQYF. CDR3 coding DNA: TGCAGCGTTATAGCGGGGGCCCCCACAGATACGCAGTATTTT.

This clonotype has at least ten counts. This chain's CDR3 is CASTSNRRAPDTQYF. CDR3 coding DNA: TGTGCCAGCACCTCAAACCGGCGGGCCCCAGATACGCAGTATTTT. The gene calls are TRBV12-3 or TRBV12-4 and TRBJ2-3, with D perhaps matching TRBD2 (5 bases). The CDR3 is 15 residues long. V was cut by 7 bases and J by 4 bases, with 18 bases left in between.

This clonotype was seen a handful of times. This chain links TRBV4-3 with TRBJ1-3; no definite D call. There are 14 residues in the CDR3. Trimming shortened V by 4 bases and J by 4 bases, and 11 bases separated the two germline ends. Germline CDR1 is LGHNA and CDR2 is YSLEER. The CDR3: CASSRVPEGNTIYF. CDR3 sequence (DNA): TGCGCCAGCAGCCGGGTGCCAGAGGGAAACACCATATATTTT.

J is TRBJ1-6 and V is TRBV10-3; D remains ambiguous. The CDR3 spans 16 residues. V dropped 4 bases and J dropped 10 bases, with 20 bases sitting between them. CDR1 and CDR2 (germline): ENHRY, SYGVKD. The CDR3 here is CAISAQTGVGRSPLHF. The CDR3 nucleotides are TGTGCCATCAGTGCGCAAACCGGGGTTGGTCGATCACCCCTCCACTTT.